Below, 9 T cell receptor beta chains from the same sample are listed, as sequenced in a study of blood T cell repertoires in COVID-19. Clones were read by immunoSEQ multiplex PCR, and TCRdb kept only the in-frame ones, dropping some. The sample contains approximately 230,000 clones, around nine tenths of which appear only once. Sequencing used PBMCs or T cells enriched from blood (not recorded which). The source is a woman under 30 who had recovered from COVID-19.

CDR3 loop: CATSDPGTDEQYF. The CDR3 nucleotides read TGTGCCACCAGTGATCCCGGGACAGACGAGCAGTACTTC. This chain connects TRBV24-1 to TRBJ2-7; 7 nucleotides align to TRBD1. The CDR3 length is 13 residues. V gave up 3 bases and J gave up 5 bases; unmatched junction bases: 3. CDR1 is KGHDR, CDR2 SFDVKD, per germline.

The chain uses TRBV19 and TRBJ1-5; D remains unclear. In germline, CDR1 is LNHDA, CDR2 SQIVND (reference sequence). The CDR3 has 13 amino acids. Trimming shortened V by 8 bases and J by 7 bases, and 15 bases separated the two germline ends. The CDR3 loop is CASSPGGRQPQHF. The CDR3 DNA reads as TGTGCCAGTTCGCCGGGAGGACGGCAGCCCCAGCATTTT.

This clone was recorded only once. The rearrangement links TRBV19 to TRBJ1-2; a weak D match, TRBD1 (5 bases). Germline assignment: CDR1 LNHDA and CDR2 SQIVND (reference sequence). The CDR3 length is 15 residues. V lost 5 bases and J lost 0, with 13 bases in between. The DNA for the CDR3 is TGTGCCAGTAGTGGCAGACAGTCTACTAACTATGGCTACACCTTC. It codes for CASSGRQSTNYGYTF. The whole variable domain, remainder taken from reference TRBV19 and TRBJ1-2, is DGGITQSPKYLFRKEGQNVTLSCEQNLNHDAMYWYRQDPGQGLRLIYYSQIVNDFQKGDIAEGYSVSREKKESFPLTVTSAQKNPTAFYLCASSGRQSTNYGYTFGSGTRLTVV.

The chain links TRBV7-9 to TRBJ1-2; 8 nucleotides agree with TRBD1. CDR1 is SEHNR, CDR2 FQNEAQ, per germline (reference sequence). CDR3 length equals 17 residues. Trimming cost V 3 bases and J 6 bases; bases outside gene matches: 15. The CDR3 DNA reads as TGTGCCAGCAGCTTTTCCGACAGGGGCAGCGGCGGGGATGGCTACACCTTC. This gives the protein CASSFSDRGSGGDGYTF. Filled out from reference TRBV7-9 and TRBJ1-2, the complete variable domain reads DTGVSQNPRHKITKRGQNVTFRCDPISEHNRLYWYRQTLGQGPEFLTYFQNEAQLEKSRLLSDRFSAERPKGSFSTLEIQRTEQGDSAMYLCASSFSDRGSGGDGYTFGSGTRLTVV.

This clone was seen once. V is TRBV6-5 and J is TRBJ2-7, with D unclear. CDR3 length: 13 residues. CDR1 is MNHEY and CDR2 is SVGAGI in the germline V gene. Trimming took 6 bases from V and 2 from J, leaving 11 bases between them. For the CDR3, the DNA is TGTGCCAGCAGAGCCCGGTCGGCCTACGAGCAGTACTTC. This codes for CASRARSAYEQYF.

The genes are TRBV11-3 and TRBJ2-7; D is uncertain. This CDR3 has 13 residues. The germline gives CDR1 SGHNT, CDR2 YENEEA. Trimming shortened V by 1 base and J by 0 bases, and 4 bases separated the two germline ends. Here the CDR3 reads CASSLANSYEQYF. As DNA, the CDR3 is TGTGCCAGCAGCTTAGCTAACTCCTACGAGCAGTACTTC.

This chain joins TRBV24-1 and TRBJ2-6; D is possibly TRBD1 (6 bases). V lost 6 bases, J lost 0 bases, and 14 bases lay in between. Germline assignment: CDR1 KGHDR and CDR2 SFDVKD. The CDR3 runs to 17 residues. CDR3 sequence reads: CATSRSTGLSGANVLTF. The CDR3 region has the DNA TGTGCCACCAGTCGTTCGACAGGCCTCTCTGGGGCCAACGTCCTGACTTTC.

The genes are TRBV19 and TRBJ1-5, with D possibly TRBD1 on 6 matching bases. The CDR3 spans 18 residues. The ends were cut back, 5 bases at V and 6 bases at J, with 26 bases in the middle. Per germline, CDR1 LNHDA and CDR2 SQIVND (reference sequence). The CDR3 reads CASSSRDTAFWVRQPQHF. The CDR3 nucleotides are TGTGCCAGTAGTTCCCGGGACACGGCATTTTGGGTCCGTCAGCCCCAGCATTTT.

The chain employs TRBV10-3 and TRBJ1-1; D not resolved. The CDR3 spans 15 residues. Between the trimmed V and J ends, which lost 0 bases and 1 base, there was a span of 9 bases. CDR1 is ENHRY, CDR2 SYGVKD, per germline. The CDR3 spells CAISESWGENTEAFF. DNA of the CDR3: TGTGCCATCAGTGAGTCGTGGGGAGAGAACACTGAAGCTTTCTTT.